This note documents a single T cell receptor (beta chain) sequence. Its antigen is unidentified. Donors sampled were nominally healthy, though unrecorded immune exposures were likely. Primers: 60 Vbeta forward and 13 Jbeta reverse. Sequenced by immunoSEQ multiplex PCR; TCRdb stores in-frame clones only, minus some. This sample contains some 39,000 clones. This CDR3 comprises 17 residues. Germline CDR1 reads SGHRS; CDR2 reads YFSETQ. The V and J ends lost 1 base and 3 bases, in that order; junction bases with no gene match: 11. This sample is drawn from a study of cytomegalovirus exposure and HLA in healthy donors. General study points: About 87% or about 30% of the time was how often most TCR beta V segments were productive, according to an earlier analysis. In a later analysis, specific HLA alleles were associated with over 15,000 TCR beta sequences at a 0.05 false discovery rate.

V and J are TRBV5-1 and TRBJ2-5; 8 bases agree with TRBD2. This receptor was obtained from a woman under 40 in good health and CMV-seropositive. The sequenced sample was PBMCs. The CDR3 is CASSLTRSGGAEETQYF. The CDR3 nucleotides read TGCGCCAGCAGCTTGACGCGGAGCGGGGGCGCAGAAGAGACCCAGTACTTC. Variable domain in full (rest from reference TRBV5-1 and TRBJ2-5): KAGVTQTPRYLIKTRGQQVTLSCSPISGHRSVSWYQQTPGQGLQFLFEYFSETQRNKGNFPGRFSGRQFSNSRSEMNVSTLELGDSALYLCASSLTRSGGAEETQYFGPGTRLLVL.